The 29 T cell receptor beta chains presented below share a single source sample, sequenced in a study of siplizumab effects on memory and regulatory T cells. Here immunoSEQ multiplex PCR was the method, and the copy in TCRdb shows in-frame clones only, minus some. Here the sample spans 95,000 to 100,000 clones, approximately 91% being singletons. Sequenced material: non-Treg CD4+ T cells sorted from blood. These receptor sequences come from a human donor in good health.

The chain employs TRBV30 and TRBJ2-1; possible D gene TRBD2, 8 bases. The germline gives CDR1 GTSNPN, CDR2 SVGIG (reference sequence). The CDR3 sequence is 15 residues long. Trimming removed 2 bases from V and 15 bases from J, with 26 bases in between. Here the CDR3 DNA reads TGTGCCTGGAGTCGCACCGGGACAGCCGGGACTAGGGTGTTCTTC. This encodes CAWSRTGTAGTRVFF.

The V gene is TRBV7-2, the J gene TRBJ2-7; a weak D match, TRBD2 (5 bases). V lost 5 bases and J 0 bases, leaving 14 bases between the germline ends. The CDR3 runs to 15 residues. Per germline, CDR1 SGHTA and CDR2 FQGNSA. CDR3 protein: CASSIQTGSSYEQYF. CDR3 nucleotides: TGTGCCAGCAGCATCCAGACGGGGAGCTCCTACGAGCAGTACTTC.

The gene calls are TRBV4-1 and TRBJ1-4; tentatively, D is TRBD1 (5 bases). V dropped 4 bases and J dropped 10 bases, with 16 bases sitting between them. Germline V lookup: CDR1 MGHRA, CDR2 YSYEKL. The CDR3 is 14 residues long. The CDR3 is CASSRGEFGGKLFF. CDR3 DNA: TGCGCCAGCAGCCGGGGGGAGTTCGGGGGAAAACTGTTTTTT.

The chain couples TRBV19 to TRBJ1-4; D is possibly TRBD1 (5 bases). The CDR3 sequence is 15 residues long. The V end lost 5 bases, the J end lost 7 bases, and 17 bases lay between the germline ends. CDR1 and CDR2 from the germline V gene are LNHDA and SQIVND (reference sequence). For the CDR3, the DNA is TGTGCCAGTAGTGTAACAGGAAAAAAGGGTGAAAAACTGTTTTTT. Translating gives CASSVTGKKGEKLFF.

V and J are TRBV6-5 and TRBJ2-7; no definite D call. The V end lost 4 bases, the J end lost 3 bases, and 10 bases lay between the germline ends. The CDR3 is 13 residues long. The germline V gene has CDR1 MNHEY and CDR2 SVGAGI. In nucleotides, the CDR3 is TGTGCCAGCAGTTTAGGACGGAACTACGAGCAGTACTTC. It is translated as CASSLGRNYEQYF.

This clone was seen a handful of times. The chain joins TRBV4-1 to TRBJ1-5, with 9 bases aligning to TRBD1. The V gene's germline CDR1 is MGHRA and CDR2 YSYEKL. V was clipped by 3 bases and J by 7 bases; unmatched bases: 10. The CDR3 has 16 residues. CDR3: CASSQAPGTGPQPQHF. CDR3 DNA sequence: TGCGCCAGCAGCCAGGCTCCAGGGACAGGGCCACAGCCCCAGCATTTT.

The chain couples TRBV5-4 to TRBJ2-5, with TRBD1 matching over 7 bases. The CDR3 spans 14 residues. Germline-derived CDR1 and CDR2 are SGHNT and YYREEE (reference sequence). V dropped 5 bases and J dropped 1; count of bases not matched to a gene: 5. The CDR3 is CASSRTGGQETQYF. CDR3 bases: TGTGCCAGCAGTCGGACAGGTGGCCAAGAGACCCAGTACTTC. Full variable domain (outside the CDR3, taken from reference TRBV5-4 and TRBJ2-5): ETGVTQSPTHLIKTRGQQVTLRCSSQSGHNTVSWYQQALGQGPQFIFQYYREEENGRGNFPPRFSGLQFPNYSSELNVNALELDDSALYLCASSRTGGQETQYFGPGTRLLVL.

V usage is TRBV9 and J usage is TRBJ1-3; D gene uncertain. V dropped 0 bases and J dropped 0 bases, with 16 bases sitting between them. Looked up from germline, CDR1 is SGDLS and CDR2 is YYNGEE. This CDR3 spans 18 amino acids. The CDR3 spells CASSVGGLGSHSGNTIYF. Written as DNA, the CDR3 is TGTGCCAGCAGCGTAGGGGGTCTAGGGTCACACTCTGGAAACACCATATATTTT.

V gene TRBV6-1 combines with J gene TRBJ2-2, with a tentative D call TRBD2 (5 bases). Germline V CDR1 and CDR2: MNHNS, SASEGT. V lost 3 bases, J lost 0 bases, and 17 bases lay in between. This CDR3 has 18 residues. This CDR3 is CASSDRLTTGANTGELFF. The CDR3 DNA follows: TGTGCCAGCAGTGATAGGTTAACTACCGGGGCGAACACCGGGGAGCTGTTTTTT.

The rearrangement joins TRBV5-5 to TRBJ2-5; either TRBD1 or TRBD2 may fit D (5 bases each). Germline values: CDR1 SGHKS, CDR2 YYEKEE (reference sequence). The V gene lost 3 bases and the J gene lost 0 bases, with 9 bases spanning the gap. The CDR3 is 14 amino acids. This CDR3 reads CASSYRRDQETQYF. CDR3 DNA: TGTGCCAGCAGCTACAGGCGGGACCAAGAGACCCAGTACTTC. The variable domain in full, with the rest retrieved from reference TRBV5-5 and TRBJ2-5, is DAGVTQSPTHLIKTRGQQVTLRCSPISGHKSVSWYQQVLGQGPQFIFQYYEKEERGRGNFPDRFSARQFPNYSSELNVNALLLGDSALYLCASSYRRDQETQYFGPGTRLLVL.

The chain is built from TRBV29-1 and TRBJ2-7, with D possibly being TRBD2 (5 bases). V lost 7 bases and J 2 bases, leaving 12 bases between the germline ends. From germline, CDR1 is SQVTM and CDR2 ANQGSEA. The CDR3 sequence is 12 residues long. CDR3 loop: CSAGEMAYEQYF. CDR3 bases: TGCAGCGCCGGGGAAATGGCCTACGAGCAGTACTTC.

This chain connects TRBV2 to TRBJ1-1; unclear D gene. Trimming shortened V by 6 bases and J by 1 base, and 9 bases separated the two germline ends. CDR3 length: 13 amino acids. Germline CDR1 is SNHLY and CDR2 is FYNNEI. The CDR3, as DNA: TGTGCCAGCAGCAGGACGGGGAACACTGAAGCTTTCTTT. Protein: CASSRTGNTEAFF.

The chain combines TRBV2 with TRBJ2-6, with 8 bases aligning to TRBD1. Germline V lookup: CDR1 SNHLY, CDR2 FYNNEI. The CDR3 runs to 17 residues. V lost 7 bases and J lost 0; bases outside the gene matches: 8. The CDR3 reads CASIKGQGASGANVLTF. CDR3 DNA: TGTGCCAGCATTAAGGGGCAGGGGGCCTCTGGGGCCAACGTCCTGACTTTC.

The chain is built from TRBV27 and TRBJ2-7; D might be TRBD1 (6 bases). The CDR3 has 13 amino acids. Deletions cut 5 bases from V and 2 bases from J, with 10 bases between. The germline CDR1 and CDR2 sequences are MNHEY and SMNVEV (reference sequence). CDR3 region: CASSIRTAYEQYF. The CDR3 region has the DNA TGTGCCAGCAGTATCCGGACAGCCTACGAGCAGTACTTC.

The chain carries TRBV5-3 and TRBJ1-2; D is unclear. TRBV5-3 is identified as an open reading frame with a role that is uncertain. The ends were cut back, 3 bases at V and 2 bases at J, with 17 bases in the middle. The length of the CDR3 is 16 residues. Written as DNA, the CDR3 is TGTGCCAGAAGCTCCCTCCGGTGTCCCCCGAACTATGGCTACACCTTC. It specifies CARSSLRCPPNYGYTF.

This chain joins TRBV5-4 and TRBJ2-3; D is perhaps TRBD2 (6 bases). Germline CDR1 SGHNT, CDR2 YYREEE (reference sequence). CDR3 length: 18 amino acids. V was shortened by 0 bases and J by 1 base, with 18 bases between the two germline ends. CDR3 in DNA: TGTGCCAGCAGCTTGGATGGTGGTGTAGCGGTCCGCACAGATACGCAGTATTTT. It specifies CASSLDGGVAVRTDTQYF.

The V gene is TRBV28, the J gene TRBJ2-1, with 8 bases matching TRBD1. Germline V gene data show CDR1 as MDHEN and CDR2 as SYDVKM. This CDR3 has 17 residues. V lost 2 bases, J lost 0 bases, and 6 bases stayed unmatched. The CDR3 loop is CASSLLADRVSYNEQFF. CDR3 in DNA: TGTGCCAGCAGTTTACTCGCGGACAGGGTCTCCTACAATGAGCAGTTCTTC.

The J gene is TRBJ2-3, the V gene TRBV5-6; possible D gene TRBD1, 5 bases. The CDR3 runs to 14 residues. Germline V gives CDR1 SGHDT, CDR2 YYEEEE. Trimming took off 4 bases at V and 9 bases at J, with 18 bases between the two ends. CDR3 DNA sequence: TGTGCCAGCAGCCCGCGGCAAACAGGTTCGACGCAGTATTTT. It translates to CASSPRQTGSTQYF.

V is TRBV6-1 and J is TRBJ2-5, with D perhaps assigned TRBD1 or TRBD2 (5 bases each). Per germline, CDR1 MNHNS and CDR2 SASEGT. CDR3 length equals 14 residues. V lost 6 bases and J 5 bases, leaving 16 bases between the germline ends. CDR3 sequence (DNA): TGTGCCAGCAGGACCGGGACCCTGGGGGAGACCCAGTACTTC. As protein: CASRTGTLGETQYF.

The chain has TRBV7-9 and TRBJ2-1; 13 bases agree with TRBD2. This CDR3 spans 18 amino acids. The J segment lost 1 base and the V segment lost 5 bases, leaving 8 bases of the junction unmatched. Germline CDR1 is SEHNR and CDR2 is FQNEAQ (reference sequence). The CDR3 here is CASSPGLAGVRSYNEQFF. In nucleotides, the CDR3 is TGTGCCAGCAGCCCAGGACTAGCGGGAGTACGTTCCTACAATGAGCAGTTCTTC.

This clone was recorded once. The chain combines TRBV5-6 with TRBJ2-7, with D possibly matching TRBD1 (6 bases). V lost 3 bases, J lost 6 bases, and 13 bases lay in between. The V gene's germline CDR1 is SGHDT and CDR2 YYEEEE. This CDR3 has 13 amino acids. The DNA of the CDR3 is TGTGCCAGCAGCTCGGAAAGGGGGAGCGAGCAGTACTTC. This sequence encodes CASSSERGSEQYF.

The chain combines TRBV11-3 with TRBJ2-3, with 7 positions matching TRBD1. Germline V gene data show CDR1 as SGHNT and CDR2 as YENEEA. The CDR3 has 14 residues. Trimming removed 5 bases from V and 3 bases from J; junction bases left unmatched: 5. The CDR3 region is CASSARQGTDTQYF. In nucleotides, the CDR3 is TGTGCCAGCAGCGCGCGACAGGGTACAGATACGCAGTATTTT.

The chain has TRBV27 and TRBJ1-5; 12 bases align to TRBD1. Germline values: CDR1 MNHEY, CDR2 SMNVEV (reference sequence). Trimming took 6 bases from V and 4 from J; bases not matched to a gene: 4. CDR3 size: 15 residues. The DNA for the CDR3 is TGTGCCAGCAGAGGGACAGGGGGCGTGAATCAGCCCCAGCATTTT. This encodes CASRGTGGVNQPQHF.

J is TRBJ2-1 and V is TRBV5-4, with 11 bases lining up with TRBD1. CDR1 SGHNT and CDR2 YYREEE come from the germline V gene (reference sequence). The V segment lost 1 base and the J segment 5 bases; nucleotides outside the gene matches: 5. This CDR3 comprises 16 residues. In DNA, the CDR3 is TGTGCCAGCAGCTTGACCGGGACAGGGGGGAACAATGAGCAGTTCTTC. Amino acid sequence: CASSLTGTGGNNEQFF.

The CDR3 spells CASSYFRGSTEAFF. Here the CDR3 DNA reads TGTGCCAGCAGTTACTTCAGGGGGTCCACTGAAGCTTTCTTT. This chain links TRBV6-5 with TRBJ1-1, with 7 bases aligning to TRBD1. The germline V gene encodes CDR1 MNHEY and CDR2 SVGAGI. The CDR3 runs 14 residues. V lost 1 base, J lost 4 bases, and 3 bases stayed unmatched.

The rearrangement joins TRBV5-4 to TRBJ2-1, with 7 positions matching TRBD2. This CDR3 comprises 15 residues. In germline, CDR1 is SGHNT, CDR2 YYREEE (reference sequence). Trimming took 0 bases from V and 4 from J; bases not matched to a gene: 4. CDR3 nucleotide sequence: TGTGCCAGCAGCTTGGGGGAGGGGCGGTACAATGAGCAGTTCTTC. It yields the protein CASSLGEGRYNEQFF.

The chain links TRBV28 to TRBJ2-7; no clear D gene. The CDR3 runs to 15 residues. Trimming stripped 10 bases from V and 3 bases from J, with 22 bases between. Looked up from germline, CDR1 is MDHEN and CDR2 is SYDVKM. The CDR3 DNA is TGTGCCATCCAGATCGCGCCAGGTCACCACTACGAGCAGTACTTC. Protein sequence: CAIQIAPGHHYEQYF.

V is TRBV4-2 and J is TRBJ1-1; no clear D gene. Per germline, CDR1 LGHNA and CDR2 YNFKEQ. CDR3 length: 14 amino acids. V dropped 0 bases and J dropped 2 bases, with 7 bases sitting between them. CDR3 bases: TGTGCCAGCAGCCAAGACAGGCTTAACACTGAAGCTTTCTTT. It translates to CASSQDRLNTEAFF.

The rearrangement uses TRBV19 and TRBJ2-3; D remains ambiguous. Trimming pared 3 bases from V and 0 bases from J, leaving 10 bases between. The CDR3 length is 15 residues. Looked up from germline, CDR1 is LNHDA and CDR2 is SQIVND (reference sequence). The CDR3 region is CASSIQAPSTDTQYF. The CDR3 region has the DNA TGTGCCAGTAGTATCCAAGCTCCTAGCACAGATACGCAGTATTTT.